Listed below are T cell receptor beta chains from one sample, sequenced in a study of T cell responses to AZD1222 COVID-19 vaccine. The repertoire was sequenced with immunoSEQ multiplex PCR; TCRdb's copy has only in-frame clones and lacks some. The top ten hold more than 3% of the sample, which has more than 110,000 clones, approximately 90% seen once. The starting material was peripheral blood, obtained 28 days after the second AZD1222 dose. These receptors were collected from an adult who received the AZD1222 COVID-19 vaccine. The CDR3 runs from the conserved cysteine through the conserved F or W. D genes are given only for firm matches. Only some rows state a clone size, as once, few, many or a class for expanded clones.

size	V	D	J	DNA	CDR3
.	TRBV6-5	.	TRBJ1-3	TGTGCCAGCAGTCGAGACTCTGGAAACACCATATATTTT	CASSRDSGNTIYF
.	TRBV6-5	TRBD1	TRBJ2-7	TGTGCCAGCAGGAAGAAAGCCGGACAGGGCTTCGAGCAGTACTTC	CASRKKAGQGFEQYF
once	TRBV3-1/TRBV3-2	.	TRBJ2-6	TGTGCCAGCAGCCGCGGGACAGCTGGGGCCAACGTCCTGACTTTC	CASSRGTAGANVLTF
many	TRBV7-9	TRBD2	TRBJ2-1	TGTGCCAGCAGTGGGGCGCGGGGGGGCAATGAGCAGTTCTTC	CASSGARGGNEQFF
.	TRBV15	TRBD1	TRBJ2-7	TGTGCCACCAGCCCGACGGGGGGACAGGGCACCTACGAGCAGTACTTC	CATSPTGGQGTYEQYF
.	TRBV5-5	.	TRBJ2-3	TGTGCCAGCAGCTTGGGGGCGGGGAGTACAGATACGCAGTATTTT	CASSLGAGSTDTQYF
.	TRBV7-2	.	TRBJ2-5	TGTGCCAGCAGCCCCTCCTTCGGGCAGACCCAGTACTTC	CASSPSFGQTQYF
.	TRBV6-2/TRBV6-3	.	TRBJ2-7	TGTGCCAGCAGTTCCTTAATGGGCACAGCCTACGAGCAGTACTTC	CASSSLMGTAYEQYF
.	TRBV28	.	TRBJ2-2	TGTGCCAGCAGTTTATCTCCATACACCGGGGAGCTGTTTTTT	CASSLSPYTGELFF
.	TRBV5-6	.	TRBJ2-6	TGTGCCAGCAGCTTCATCCCCTCTGGGGCCAACGTCCTGACTTTC	CASSFIPSGANVLTF
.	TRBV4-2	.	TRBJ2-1	TGTGCCAGCAGCGGGGGGCAGGGTGGCTACAATGAGCAGTTCTTC	CASSGGQGGYNEQFF
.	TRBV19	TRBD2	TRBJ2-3	TGTGCCAGTAGGAGGGAGGGTGAGCCAGATACGCAGTATTTT	CASRREGEPDTQYF
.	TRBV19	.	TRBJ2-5	TGTGCCAGTAGTACCCTCCCCCAAGAGACCCAGTACTTC	CASSTLPQETQYF
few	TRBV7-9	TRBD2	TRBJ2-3	TGTGCCAGCAGCCCCGCCCGGGGCAAAGCGGGGGGTGGTACGCAGTATTTT	CASSPARGKAGGGTQYF
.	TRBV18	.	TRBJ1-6	TGTGCCAGCTCCCTGGAGATGGGCAGGGAGGTCCCCCTCCACTTT	CASSLEMGREVPLHF
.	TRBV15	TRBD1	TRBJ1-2	TGTGCCACCAGCAGAGTACAGGGGCCCGGCGGCTACACCTTC	CATSRVQGPGGYTF
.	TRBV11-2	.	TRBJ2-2	TGTGCCAGCAGCTTCCAGGGATACACCGGGGAGCTGTTTTTT	CASSFQGYTGELFF
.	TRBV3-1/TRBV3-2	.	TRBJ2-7	TGTGCCAGCAGCCAAGACTTGTGGGAGCAGTACTTC	CASSQDLWEQYF
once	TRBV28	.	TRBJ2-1	TGTGCCAGCAGAAACGTGGGGCAGAATGAGCAGTTCTTC	CASRNVGQNEQFF
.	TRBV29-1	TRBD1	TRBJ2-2	TGCAGCGTTGCGACAGGGGGTTACACCGGGGAGCTGTTTTTT	CSVATGGYTGELFF
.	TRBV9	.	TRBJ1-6	TGTGCCAGCAGCGCGGCTCCGAGCTCCTATAATTCACCCCTCCACTTT	CASSAAPSSYNSPLHF
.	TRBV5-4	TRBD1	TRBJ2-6	TGTGCCAGCAGCTTACAGGGGCTCGATGGGGCCAACGTCCTGACTTTC	CASSLQGLDGANVLTF
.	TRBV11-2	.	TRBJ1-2	TGTGCCAGCAGCCCTTCTCAGGCGTATGGCTACACCTTC	CASSPSQAYGYTF
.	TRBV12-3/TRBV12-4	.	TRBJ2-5	TGTGCCAGCAGTCCTCGAGGGGAGACCCAGTACTTC	CASSPRGETQYF
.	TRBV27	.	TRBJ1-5	TGTGCCAGCAGTATGAATGGGGCCCGGGGCAATCAGCCCCAGCATTTT	CASSMNGARGNQPQHF
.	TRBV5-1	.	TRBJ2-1	TGCGCCAGCAGCGCCGGAGCCGGGACAAAAGCCTACAATGAGCAGTTCTTC	CASSAGAGTKAYNEQFF
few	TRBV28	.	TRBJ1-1	TGTGCCAGCACCCCGACAGGACAGAACACTGAAGCTTTCTTT	CASTPTGQNTEAFF